Shown below are 4 T cell receptor beta chains from a single sample sequenced in a study of early T cells in non-severe SARS-CoV-2 infection. TCRdb reprocessed the 5' RACE reads with MiXCR, giving one entry per CDR3 protein. The data show tens of thousands of distinct CDR3 sequences, around 12% seen once. The input for sequencing was whole blood, taken at baseline. All receptors derive from an adult who was a healthcare worker with PCR-confirmed SARS-CoV-2 infection or an uninfected control (not recorded which).

V gene TRBV11-2 combines with J gene TRBJ1-6; D not resolved. The CDR3 runs 15 residues. V gave up 6 bases and J gave up 6 bases, with 15 bases separating them. The germline V gene encodes CDR1 SGHAT and CDR2 FQNNGV. Written as DNA, the CDR3 is TGTGCCAGCAGTCGTGGACCGACAACTAATTCACCCCTCCACTTT. Translated, it gives CASSRGPTTNSPLHF.

Only a few counts were recorded for this clonotype. J is TRBJ2-7 and V is TRBV6-1; D might be TRBD1 (5 bases). V was clipped by 3 bases and J by 3 bases, with 9 bases between them. The germline CDR1 and CDR2 sequences are MNHNS and SASEGT. The CDR3 spans 13 residues. The CDR3 sequence is CASSDQGGYEQYF. CDR3 sequence (DNA): TGTGCCAGCAGTGATCAGGGTGGCTACGAGCAGTACTTC.

The J gene is TRBJ2-7, the V gene TRBV4-2; TRBD2 agrees at 7 bases. Germline assignment: CDR1 LGHNA and CDR2 YNFKEQ. V was clipped by 0 bases and J by 6 bases; unmatched bases: 5. The CDR3 has 14 residues. The CDR3 DNA is TGTGCCAGCAGCCAAGAGTATTCGGGGGGCGAGCAGTACTTC. Its protein is CASSQEYSGGEQYF.

In its sample, this clonotype was seen a few times. The gene calls are TRBV2 and TRBJ1-1; 8 nucleotides line up with TRBD1. The germline gives CDR1 SNHLY, CDR2 FYNNEI. The CDR3 covers 13 residues. The junction had 4 bases not matched to a gene; V was cut back by 8 bases and J by 2 bases. The DNA for the CDR3 is TGTGCCAGCGTCAGGGGGCGAAACACTGAAGCTTTCTTT. Translating it yields CASVRGRNTEAFF.